This is a list of T cell receptor beta chains from one sample in a study of beta chain features in type 1 diabetes. Clones were sequenced by immunoSEQ multiplex PCR, and TCRdb holds only the in-frame ones, with some missing. The sample has 330,000 or so clones; about 12% are singletons. Sequencing was done on a sample of naive CD4+ T cells from blood. The receptors originated from a woman in her late teens or twenties with type 1 diabetes. CDR3s include the opening cysteine and the closing phenylalanine or tryptophan. D genes are given only for firm matches. Only part of the rows carry a size: once, few, many, or a class if the clone is expanded.

clone_size j_call d_call v_call cdr3_nt cdr3_aa
. TRBJ2-5 TRBD1 TRBV4-2 TGTGCCAGCAGCCGAGACAGGGAAGAGACCCAGTACTTC CASSRDREETQYF
. TRBJ2-6 . TRBV9 TGTGCCAGCAGCGTAGCAGGGCGAAACTCTGGGGCCAACGTCCTGACTTTC CASSVAGRNSGANVLTF
few TRBJ2-1 . TRBV9 TGTGCCAGCAGCGTAGGGCGGGAAAGTGAGCAGTTCTTC CASSVGRESEQFF
. TRBJ1-5 TRBD1 TRBV4-3 TGCGCCAGCAGCCAACGCCCGGGACAGGCCCTACGTGGCAATCAGCCCCAGCATTTT CASSQRPGQALRGNQPQHF
. TRBJ1-1 . TRBV6-5 TGTGCCAGCAGTTACCAGGGGCGCACTGAAGCTTTCTTT CASSYQGRTEAFF
. TRBJ2-1 TRBD2 TRBV7-2 TGTGCCAGCAGCTGGGTCGGCGGGAGGGAGTACAATGAGCAGTTCTTC CASSWVGGREYNEQFF
. TRBJ2-1 TRBD2 TRBV4-2 TGTGCCAGCAGCCAAGTAAGGGCTAGCGGCTCCTACAATGAGCAGTTCTTC CASSQVRASGSYNEQFF
. TRBJ1-2 TRBD1 TRBV29-1 TGCAGCGGGGGGGACAGCCAGACTACTGGCTACACCTTC CSGGDSQTTGYTF
few TRBJ1-3 . TRBV10-3 TGTGCCACCCACAGGGAGTCTTATGGAAACACCATATATTTT CATHRESYGNTIYF
few TRBJ2-2 TRBD1 TRBV7-8 TGTGCCAGCAGCTTATTCAACCTCCGGGACAGGAGGAACACCGGGGAGCTGTTTTTT CASSLFNLRDRRNTGELFF
. TRBJ2-1 TRBD2 TRBV4-1 TGCGCCAGCAGCCGACTAGCGGGGGGAAATGAGCAGTTCTTC CASSRLAGGNEQFF
. TRBJ1-3 . TRBV4-3 TGCGCCAGCAGCCAAGATGCGCCTTCCTCTGGAAACACCATATATTTT CASSQDAPSSGNTIYF
. TRBJ2-2 . TRBV4-3 TGCGCCAGCAGCCAAGATAAGGGGATCGGGGAGCTGTTTTTT CASSQDKGIGELFF
. TRBJ2-7 TRBD1 TRBV7-9 TGTGCCAGCAGCCAAGGGGGCTCCGACTCCTACGAGCAGTACTTC CASSQGGSDSYEQYF
few TRBJ2-1 . TRBV4-1 TGCGCCAGCAGCCAGACAGGGCTGGGGGGACGCTACAATGAGCAGTTCTTC CASSQTGLGGRYNEQFF
few TRBJ1-5 . TRBV6-6 TGTGCCAGCAACGAGAATAGCAATCAGCCCCAGCATTTT CASNENSNQPQHF
few TRBJ2-5 TRBD2 TRBV4-1 TGCGCCAGCAGCCGGACTAGCGGCCAAGAGACCCAGTACTTC CASSRTSGQETQYF
few TRBJ2-2 TRBD1 TRBV5-1 TGCGCCAGCAGCAAAGACAGGGCCCCGAACACCGGGGAGCTGTTTTTT CASSKDRAPNTGELFF
few TRBJ1-3 . TRBV30 TGTGCCTGGAGACCACACGGGTTAGGAAACACCATATATTTT CAWRPHGLGNTIYF
once TRBJ2-1 . TRBV6-5 TGTGCCAGCAGTCCCCCCGGGGTGGCAAGCGGGCAGTTCTTC CASSPPGVASGQFF
. TRBJ2-1 TRBD2 TRBV11-2 TGTGCCAGCAGCTCCGGACTAGCGGGGTTCTACAATGAGCAGTTCTTC CASSSGLAGFYNEQFF
. TRBJ2-2 TRBD1 TRBV7-9 TGTGCCAGCAGCGCGACAGGGCCCGGGGAGCTGTTTTTT CASSATGPGELFF
. TRBJ2-5 TRBD1 TRBV11-2 TGTGCCAGCAGCTTAGGACAGGGGCAAGAGACCCAGTACTTC CASSLGQGQETQYF
few TRBJ2-5 . TRBV7-2 TGTGCCAGCAGCTTAGCAGCGAACCAAGAGACCCAGTACTTC CASSLAANQETQYF
few TRBJ2-2 . TRBV7-9 TGTGCCAGCCGCGGACAGCAGAACACCGGGGAGCTGTTTTTT CASRGQQNTGELFF
. TRBJ1-1 . TRBV18 TGTGCCAGCTCACCAAGGGAGCCTCTAGAGTACGCTGAAGCTTTCTTT CASSPREPLEYAEAFF